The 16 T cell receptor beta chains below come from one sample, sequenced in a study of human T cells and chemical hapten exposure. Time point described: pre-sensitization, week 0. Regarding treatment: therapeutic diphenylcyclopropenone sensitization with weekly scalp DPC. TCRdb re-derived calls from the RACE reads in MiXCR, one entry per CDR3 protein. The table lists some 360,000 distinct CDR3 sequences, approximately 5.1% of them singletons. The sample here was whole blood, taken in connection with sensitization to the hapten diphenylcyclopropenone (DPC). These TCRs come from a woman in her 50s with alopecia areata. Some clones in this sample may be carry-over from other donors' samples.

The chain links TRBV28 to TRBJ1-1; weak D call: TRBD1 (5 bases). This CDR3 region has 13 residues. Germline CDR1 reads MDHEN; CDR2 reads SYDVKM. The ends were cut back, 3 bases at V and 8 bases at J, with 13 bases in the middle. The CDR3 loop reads CASSLGQDKEAFF. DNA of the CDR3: TGTGCCAGCAGTTTGGGCCAGGACAAGGAAGCTTTCTTT. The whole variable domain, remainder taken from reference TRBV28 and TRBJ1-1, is DVKVTQSSRYLVKRTGEKVFLECVQDMDHENMFWYRQDPGLGLRLIYFSYDVKMKEKGDIPEGYSVSREKKERFSLILESASTNQTSMYLCASSLGQDKEAFFGQGTRLTVV.

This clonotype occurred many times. The DNA of the CDR3 is TGTGCCAGCAGTGACTCTGTGACAGACTATAGCAATCAGCCCCAGCATTTT. It is translated as CASSDSVTDYSNQPQHF. The V call is TRBV6-4, the J call TRBJ1-5; maybe TRBD1 (5 bases). CDR1 is MRHNA and CDR2 is SNTAGT in the germline V gene. V lost 0 bases to trimming and J lost 0 bases, with 12 bases between them. The CDR3 extends over 17 amino acids.

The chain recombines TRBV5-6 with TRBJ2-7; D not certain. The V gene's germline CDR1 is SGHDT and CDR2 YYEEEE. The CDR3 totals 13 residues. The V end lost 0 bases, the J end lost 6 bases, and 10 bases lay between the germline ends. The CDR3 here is CASSLGGPFEQYF. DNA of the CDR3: TGTGCCAGCAGCTTGGGCGGACCCTTCGAGCAGTACTTC.

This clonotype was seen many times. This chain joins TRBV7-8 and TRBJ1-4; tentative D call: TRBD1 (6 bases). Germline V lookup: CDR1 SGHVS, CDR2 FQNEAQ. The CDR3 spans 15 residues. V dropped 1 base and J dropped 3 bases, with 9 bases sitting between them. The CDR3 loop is CASSLGGAANEKLFF. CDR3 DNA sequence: TGTGCCAGCAGCTTAGGGGGGGCTGCTAATGAAAAACTGTTTTTT.

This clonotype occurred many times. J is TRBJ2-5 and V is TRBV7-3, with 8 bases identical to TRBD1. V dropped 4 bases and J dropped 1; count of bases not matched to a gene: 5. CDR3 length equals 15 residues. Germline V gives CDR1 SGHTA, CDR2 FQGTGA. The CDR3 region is CASSSPTGGQETQYF. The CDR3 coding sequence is TGTGCCAGCAGCTCCCCCACAGGGGGCCAAGAGACCCAGTACTTC.

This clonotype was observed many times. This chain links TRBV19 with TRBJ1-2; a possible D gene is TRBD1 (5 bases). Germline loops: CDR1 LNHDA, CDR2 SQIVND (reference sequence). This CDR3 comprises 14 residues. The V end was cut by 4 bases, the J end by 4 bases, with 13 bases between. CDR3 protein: CASSKEGRFYGYTF. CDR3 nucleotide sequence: TGTGCCAGTAGTAAGGAGGGGCGATTCTATGGCTACACCTTC. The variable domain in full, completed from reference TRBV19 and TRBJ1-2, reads DGGITQSPKYLFRKEGQNVTLSCEQNLNHDAMYWYRQDPGQGLRLIYYSQIVNDFQKGDIAEGYSVSREKKESFPLTVTSAQKNPTAFYLCASSKEGRFYGYTFGSGTRLTVV.

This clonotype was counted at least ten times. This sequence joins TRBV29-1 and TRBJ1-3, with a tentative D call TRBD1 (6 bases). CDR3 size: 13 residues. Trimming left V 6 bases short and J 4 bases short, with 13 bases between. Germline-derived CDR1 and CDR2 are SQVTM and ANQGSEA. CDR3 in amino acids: CSVSGGVGNTIYF. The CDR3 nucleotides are TGCAGCGTGTCGGGGGGCGTCGGAAACACCATATATTTT. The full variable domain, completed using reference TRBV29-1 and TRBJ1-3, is SAVISQKPSRDICQRGTSLTIQCQVDSQVTMMFWYRQQPGQSLTLIATANQGSEATYESGFVIDKFPISRPNLTFSTLTVSNMSPEDSSIYLCSVSGGVGNTIYFGEGSWLTVV.

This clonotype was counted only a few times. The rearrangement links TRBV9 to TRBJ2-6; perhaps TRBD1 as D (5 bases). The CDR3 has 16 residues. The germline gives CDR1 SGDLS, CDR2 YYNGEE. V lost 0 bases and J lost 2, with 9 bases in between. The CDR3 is CASSVGQTPGANVLTF. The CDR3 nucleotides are TGTGCCAGCAGCGTAGGACAGACCCCTGGGGCCAACGTCCTGACTTTC.

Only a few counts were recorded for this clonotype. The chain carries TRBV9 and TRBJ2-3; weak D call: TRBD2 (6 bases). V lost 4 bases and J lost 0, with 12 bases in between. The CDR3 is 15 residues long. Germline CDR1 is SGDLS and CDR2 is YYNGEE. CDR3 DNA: TGTGCCAGCAGCACCGGGACTTCAAGCACAGATACGCAGTATTTT. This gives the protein CASSTGTSSTDTQYF.

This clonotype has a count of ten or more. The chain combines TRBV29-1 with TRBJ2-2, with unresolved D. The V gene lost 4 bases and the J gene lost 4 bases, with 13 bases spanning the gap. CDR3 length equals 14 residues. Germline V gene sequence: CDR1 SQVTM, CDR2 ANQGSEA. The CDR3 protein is CSVGSPWGTGELFF. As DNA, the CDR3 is TGCAGCGTTGGTTCCCCTTGGGGCACCGGGGAGCTGTTTTTT.

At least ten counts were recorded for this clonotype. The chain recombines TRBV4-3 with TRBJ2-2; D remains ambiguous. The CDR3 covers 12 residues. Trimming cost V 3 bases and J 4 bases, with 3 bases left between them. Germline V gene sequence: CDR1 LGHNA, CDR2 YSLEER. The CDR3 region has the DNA TGCGCCAGCAGCCATATCACCGGGGAGCTGTTTTTT. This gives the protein CASSHITGELFF.

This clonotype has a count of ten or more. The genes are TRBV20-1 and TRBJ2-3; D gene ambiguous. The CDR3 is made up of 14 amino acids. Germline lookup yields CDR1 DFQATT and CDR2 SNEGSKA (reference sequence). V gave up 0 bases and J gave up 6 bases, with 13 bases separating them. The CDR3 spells CSARDARLRDTQYF. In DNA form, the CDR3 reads TGCAGTGCTAGAGATGCGCGATTGAGGGATACGCAGTATTTT.

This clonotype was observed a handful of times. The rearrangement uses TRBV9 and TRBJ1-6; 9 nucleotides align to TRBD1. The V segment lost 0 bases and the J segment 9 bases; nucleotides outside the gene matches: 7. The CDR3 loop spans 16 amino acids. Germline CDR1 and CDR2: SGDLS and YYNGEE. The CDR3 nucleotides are TGTGCCAGCAGCGTAGGCGGGACAGGGCTGAGTTCACCCCTCCACTTT. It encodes CASSVGGTGLSSPLHF.

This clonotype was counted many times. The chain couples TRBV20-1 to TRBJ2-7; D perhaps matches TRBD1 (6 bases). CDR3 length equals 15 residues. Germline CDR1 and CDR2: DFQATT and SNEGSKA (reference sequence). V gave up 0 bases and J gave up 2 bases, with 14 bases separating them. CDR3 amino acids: CSAREQGLETYEQYF. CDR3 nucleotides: TGCAGTGCTAGAGAACAGGGTCTGGAGACCTACGAGCAGTACTTC.

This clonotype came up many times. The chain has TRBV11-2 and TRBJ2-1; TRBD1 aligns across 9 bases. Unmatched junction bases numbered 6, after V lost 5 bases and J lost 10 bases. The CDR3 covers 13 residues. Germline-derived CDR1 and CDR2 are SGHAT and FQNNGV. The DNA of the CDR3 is TGTGCCAGCAGCCCTAACAGGGGGCGGGAGCAGTTCTTC. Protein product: CASSPNRGREQFF.

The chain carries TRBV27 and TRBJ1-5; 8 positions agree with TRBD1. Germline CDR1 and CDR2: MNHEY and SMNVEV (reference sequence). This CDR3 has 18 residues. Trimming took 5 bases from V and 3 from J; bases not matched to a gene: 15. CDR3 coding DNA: TGTGCCAGCAGTCACGAAGGGTCTGCAGGGGGCTACAATCAGCCCCAGCATTTT. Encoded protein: CASSHEGSAGGYNQPQHF.